What follows is one T cell receptor (beta chain) and its context. Sequenced by immunoSEQ multiplex PCR; TCRdb stores in-frame clones only, minus some. The sample has a few hundred thousand clones, more than 85% seen once. This sample was included in a study of blood T cell repertoires in COVID-19. The overall study: There were acute and convalescent COVID-19 samples, and they came from the United States, Italy and Spain.

V gave up 7 bases and J gave up 10 bases, with 16 bases separating them. The CDR3 is 12 amino acids. Per the germline V gene, CDR1 is GTSNPN and CDR2 is SVGIG (reference sequence). This TCR came from a middle-aged man with active or convalescent COVID-19. The sequenced material came from peripheral blood. The chain is built from TRBV30 and TRBJ1-4, with D perhaps TRBD1 (6 bases). CDR3 in DNA: TGTGCCTCGACAGCGGGACACCTAAAACTGTTTTTT. Residues: CASTAGHLKLFF.